These 20 T cell receptor beta chains came from one sample sequenced in a study of cytomegalovirus exposure and HLA in healthy donors. Primers included in the PCR were 60 Vbeta and 13 Jbeta primers. Clones were read by immunoSEQ multiplex PCR, and TCRdb kept only the in-frame ones, dropping some. Among around 180,000 clones listed, 80% to 85% were seen once. The source material was PBMCs. These receptors were collected from a boy younger than 10 in good health and CMV-seronegative.

The V and J genes are TRBV11-2 and TRBJ1-2, with D possibly TRBD1 on 5 matching bases. Germline CDR1 is SGHAT and CDR2 is FQNNGV. Trimming removed 0 bases from V and 2 bases from J, with 22 bases in between. CDR3 size: 19 residues. The CDR3 sequence is CASSLELRIRQGSNYGYTF. CDR3 bases: TGTGCCAGCAGCTTAGAACTCCGAATTAGGCAGGGATCGAACTATGGCTACACCTTC.

The J gene is TRBJ2-6, the V gene TRBV27; D remains ambiguous. In germline, CDR1 is MNHEY, CDR2 SMNVEV (reference sequence). The CDR3 is 16 residues long. Deletions cut 4 bases from V and 0 bases from J, with 10 bases between. The CDR3 here is CASSYRRLSGANVLTF. The CDR3 DNA is TGTGCCAGCAGTTACAGACGTCTCTCTGGGGCCAACGTCCTGACTTTC. The complete variable domain, with remaining parts taken from reference TRBV27 and TRBJ2-6, reads EAQVTQNPRYLITVTGKKLTVTCSQNMNHEYMSWYRQDPGLGLRQIYYSMNVEVTDKGDVPEGYKVSRKEKRNFPLILESPSPNQTSLYFCASSYRRLSGANVLTFGAGSRLTVL.

The V and J genes are TRBV9 and TRBJ2-3, with no clear D. Trimming pared 4 bases from V and 4 bases from J, leaving 13 bases between. Germline CDR1 reads SGDLS; CDR2 reads YYNGEE. This CDR3 has 14 amino acids. CDR3 protein: CASSSPPVADTQYF. The CDR3 coding sequence is TGTGCCAGCAGCTCCCCGCCCGTAGCAGATACGCAGTATTTT.

The chain combines TRBV29-1 with TRBJ1-4; D ambiguous. The germline V gene has CDR1 SQVTM and CDR2 ANQGSEA. Deletions cut 4 bases from V and 8 bases from J, with 23 bases between. The CDR3 has 16 residues. The CDR3 DNA is TGCAGCGTTGCTCAGGAATCCCATACCCTTGAGGAAAAACTGTTTTTT. As protein: CSVAQESHTLEEKLFF.

The chain links TRBV9 to TRBJ2-6; tentatively, D is TRBD1 (5 bases). Germline CDR1 SGDLS, CDR2 YYNGEE. The CDR3 consists of 17 residues. Trimming removed 4 bases from V and 9 bases from J, with 23 bases in between. The CDR3 coding sequence is TGTGCCAGCAGCAGAGAAGGGGCTCCGAAAGGTGACAACGTCCTGACTTTC. Translated: CASSREGAPKGDNVLTF. Drawing the rest from reference TRBV9 and TRBJ2-6, the complete variable domain is DSGVTQTPKHLITATGQRVTLRCSPRSGDLSVYWYQQSLDQGLQFLIQYYNGEERAKGNILERFSAQQFPDLHSELNLSSLELGDSALYFCASSREGAPKGDNVLTFGAGSRLTVL.

This chain joins TRBV6-4 and TRBJ1-5, with TRBD1 matching over 7 bases. V lost 6 bases to trimming and J lost 1 base; unmatched junction nucleotides: 9. Germline V gives CDR1 MRHNA, CDR2 SNTAGT. This CDR3 has 16 amino acids. The CDR3 sequence is CASSNDRVKSNQPQHF. CDR3 nucleotides: TGTGCCAGCAGCAATGACAGGGTGAAGAGCAATCAGCCCCAGCATTTT.

The chain links TRBV5-1 to TRBJ2-6, with 10 bases fitting TRBD1. The CDR3 covers 20 residues. CDR1 is SGHRS, CDR2 YFSETQ, per germline. The junction had 9 bases not matched to a gene; V was cut back by 0 bases and J by 0 bases. The CDR3, as DNA: TGCGCCAGCAGCTTGGGAGTGGGACAGGGGACTCTCTCTGGGGCCAACGTCCTGACTTTC. Residues: CASSLGVGQGTLSGANVLTF.

This clone was seen just once. The chain recombines TRBV11-3 with TRBJ1-1, with D hard to call. CDR3 length: 13 amino acids. Germline CDR1 is SGHNT and CDR2 is YENEEA. The V end was cut by 5 bases, the J end by 1 base, with 8 bases between. Here the CDR3 reads CASSRNRNTEAFF. The CDR3 region has the DNA TGTGCCAGCAGCAGGAACAGGAACACTGAAGCTTTCTTT.

This clone was seen only a few times. This chain joins TRBV28 and TRBJ2-2, with D unclear. This CDR3 is 12 amino acids long. In germline, CDR1 is MDHEN, CDR2 SYDVKM. V lost 1 base and J lost 8, with 5 bases in between. Here the CDR3 DNA reads TGTGCCAGCAGTTTATTCCCAGGGGAGCTGTTTTTT. Translated, it gives CASSLFPGELFF.

This clone was recorded a few times. This chain links TRBV15 with TRBJ2-6; tentatively, D is TRBD1 (5 bases). V lost 3 bases, J lost 0 bases, and 6 bases lay in between. Germline CDR1 is LNHNV and CDR2 is YYDKDF (reference sequence). CDR3 length: 15 amino acids. The CDR3 DNA sequence: TGTGCCACCAGCAGGGACAACTCTGGGGCCAACGTCCTGACTTTC. Amino acid sequence: CATSRDNSGANVLTF.

This clone was found once. The rearrangement uses TRBV19 and TRBJ2-2, with 11 bases that match TRBD2. This CDR3 is built from 15 residues. Germline CDR1 and CDR2: LNHDA and SQIVND (reference sequence). V shed 8 bases, J shed 5 bases, and the junction held 7 bases outside the gene matches. The CDR3 spells CASGVAGGGTGELFF. The CDR3 DNA reads TGTGCCAGTGGGGTAGCGGGAGGGGGAACCGGGGAGCTGTTTTTT.

The J gene is TRBJ1-1, the V gene TRBV16, with 8 positions matching TRBD1. V was pared by 4 bases and J by 5 bases, with 0 bases of the junction left unmatched. The V gene's germline CDR1 is KGHSY and CDR2 FQNENV. The length of the CDR3 is 12 residues. In DNA form, the CDR3 reads TGTGCCAGCAGCCGACAGGGGACTGAAGCTTTCTTT. It specifies CASSRQGTEAFF.

V gene TRBV5-1 combines with J gene TRBJ2-7; 10 bases line up with TRBD2. J was trimmed by 1 base and V by 0 bases; bases with no gene match: 7. CDR1 is SGHRS, CDR2 YFSETQ, per germline. The length of the CDR3 is 17 residues. CDR3 loop: CASSLASGGLLSYEQYF. CDR3 bases: TGCGCCAGCAGCTTGGCTAGCGGGGGACTCTTGTCCTACGAGCAGTACTTC.

The V and J genes are TRBV2 and TRBJ1-2; D remains ambiguous. Trimming shortened V by 7 bases and J by 3 bases, and 18 bases separated the two germline ends. Per germline, CDR1 SNHLY and CDR2 FYNNEI. The CDR3 is made up of 15 amino acids. CDR3 loop: CASTKDVFGDYGYTF. DNA for the CDR3: TGTGCCAGCACCAAGGACGTCTTCGGGGACTATGGCTACACCTTC.

The chain combines TRBV30 with TRBJ2-1; unclear D gene. The CDR3 loop spans 13 amino acids. Trimming took 0 bases from V and 4 from J, leaving 7 bases between them. Per germline, CDR1 GTSNPN and CDR2 SVGIG (reference sequence). CDR3 residues: CAWSVSGYNEQFF. CDR3 nucleotides: TGTGCCTGGAGTGTGTCCGGTTACAATGAGCAGTTCTTC.

Here the CDR3 reads CAGGGRGEEKLFF. The CDR3 region has the DNA TGTGCCGGAGGGGGCAGGGGGGAAGAAAAACTGTTTTTT. The chain links TRBV6-6 to TRBJ1-4; the match to TRBD1 covers 7 bases. Looked up from germline, CDR1 is MNHNY and CDR2 is SVGAGI (reference sequence). This CDR3 contains 13 residues. After removal of 11 bases from V and 8 bases from J, the junction contained 11 bases not matched to a gene.

V is TRBV27 and J is TRBJ1-2, with a weak D call TRBD1 (6 bases). The CDR3 spans 16 residues. Trimming left V 2 bases short and J 8 bases short, with 21 bases between. The germline gives CDR1 MNHEY, CDR2 SMNVEV (reference sequence). In DNA, the CDR3 is TGTGCCAGCAGTTTAAACTGGAGCGGGGCAGGGGTCGGCTACACCTTC. Translated, it gives CASSLNWSGAGVGYTF.

The table lists this clone with a few counts. The chain carries TRBV9 and TRBJ1-2, with D possibly matching TRBD1 (5 bases). V gave up 3 bases and J gave up 3 bases, with 9 bases separating them. Germline values: CDR1 SGDLS, CDR2 YYNGEE. CDR3 length: 13 residues. The CDR3 loop is CASSASQDYGYTF. CDR3 in DNA: TGTGCCAGCAGCGCCTCACAGGACTATGGCTACACCTTC.

This clone was counted between two and nine times. The CDR3 region is CASSSPTGNGYTF. CDR3 bases: TGTGCCAGCAGCTCCCCGACAGGCAACGGCTACACCTTC. The chain uses TRBV7-2 and TRBJ1-2; D might be TRBD1 (6 bases). V was pared by 4 bases and J by 8 bases, with 14 bases between. CDR3 length: 13 amino acids. Looked up from germline, CDR1 is SGHTA and CDR2 is FQGNSA.

The chain couples TRBV13 to TRBJ2-1; 8 nucleotides align to TRBD2. Unmatched junction bases numbered 2, after V lost 0 bases and J lost 4 bases. Per the germline V gene, CDR1 is PRHDT and CDR2 is FYEKMQ (reference sequence). The CDR3 covers 15 residues. DNA of the CDR3: TGTGCCAGCAGCTTAGGTAGCGGGACTTACAATGAGCAGTTCTTC. It codes for CASSLGSGTYNEQFF.